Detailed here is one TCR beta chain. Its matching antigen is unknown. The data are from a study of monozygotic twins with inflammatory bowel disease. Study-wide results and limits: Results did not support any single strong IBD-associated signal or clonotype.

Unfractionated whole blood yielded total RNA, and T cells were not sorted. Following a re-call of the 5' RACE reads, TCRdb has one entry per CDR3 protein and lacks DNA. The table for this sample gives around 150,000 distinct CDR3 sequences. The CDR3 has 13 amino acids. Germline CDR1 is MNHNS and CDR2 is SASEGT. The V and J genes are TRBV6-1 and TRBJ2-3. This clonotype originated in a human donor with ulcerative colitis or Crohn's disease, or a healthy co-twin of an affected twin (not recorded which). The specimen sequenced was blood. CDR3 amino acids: CASSGANTDTQYF.